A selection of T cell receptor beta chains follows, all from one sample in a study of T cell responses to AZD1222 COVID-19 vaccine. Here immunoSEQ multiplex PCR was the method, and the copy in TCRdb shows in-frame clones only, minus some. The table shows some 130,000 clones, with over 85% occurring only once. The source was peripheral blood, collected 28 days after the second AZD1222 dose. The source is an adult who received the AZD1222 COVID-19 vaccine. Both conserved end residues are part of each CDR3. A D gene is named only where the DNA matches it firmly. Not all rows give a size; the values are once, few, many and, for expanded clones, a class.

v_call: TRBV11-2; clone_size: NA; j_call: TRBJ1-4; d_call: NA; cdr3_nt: TGTGCCAGCAGCTTATATCCAGGGACTAATGAAAAACTGTTTTTT; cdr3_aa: CASSLYPGTNEKLFF
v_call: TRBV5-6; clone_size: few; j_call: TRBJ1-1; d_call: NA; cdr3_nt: TGTGCCAGCAGCTTGGGGGTTACTGAAGCTTTCTTT; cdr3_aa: CASSLGVTEAFF
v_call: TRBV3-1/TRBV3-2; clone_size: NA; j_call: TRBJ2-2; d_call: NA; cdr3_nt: TGTGCCAGCACCCCTCGCGGGAACACCGGGGAGCTGTTTTTT; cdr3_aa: CASTPRGNTGELFF
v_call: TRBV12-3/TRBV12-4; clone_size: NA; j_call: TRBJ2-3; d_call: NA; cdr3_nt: TGTGCCAGCAGTACAGCAGATACGCAGTATTTT; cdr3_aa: CASSTADTQYF
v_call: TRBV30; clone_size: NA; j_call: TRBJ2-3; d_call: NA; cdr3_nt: TGTGCAACGACCTTAAACGTTTCAGATACGCAGTATTTT; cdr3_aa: CATTLNVSDTQYF
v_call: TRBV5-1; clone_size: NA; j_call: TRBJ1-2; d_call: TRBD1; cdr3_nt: TGCGCCACCACCGGGACAGGGAGCTATGGCTACACCTTC; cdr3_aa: CATTGTGSYGYTF
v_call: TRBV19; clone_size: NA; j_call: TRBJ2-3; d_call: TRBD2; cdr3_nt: TGTGCCAGTAGTAAGACTAGCGGGGACACAGATACGCAGTATTTT; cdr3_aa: CASSKTSGDTDTQYF
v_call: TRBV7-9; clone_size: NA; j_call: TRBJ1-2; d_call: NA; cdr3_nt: TGTGCCAGCAGCTTAGGGCAGGGGAGGGATGGCTACACCTTC; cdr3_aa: CASSLGQGRDGYTF
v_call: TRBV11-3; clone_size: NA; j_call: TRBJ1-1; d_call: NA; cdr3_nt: TGTGCCAGCAGCTTAGAGCAAGGGGGGAACACTGAAGCTTTCTTT; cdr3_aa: CASSLEQGGNTEAFF
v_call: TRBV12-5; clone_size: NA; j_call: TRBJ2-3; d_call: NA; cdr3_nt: TGTGCTAGTGGTTTGGATAGGGGGGGAGACACAGATACGCAGTATTTT; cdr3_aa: CASGLDRGGDTDTQYF
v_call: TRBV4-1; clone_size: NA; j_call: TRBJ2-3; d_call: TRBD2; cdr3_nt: TGCGCCAGCAGCCAAGTACGGGGGGGGGTCACAGATACGCAGTATTTT; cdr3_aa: CASSQVRGGVTDTQYF
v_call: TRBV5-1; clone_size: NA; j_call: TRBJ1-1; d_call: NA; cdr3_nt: TGCGCCAGCAGCTTTAACAGGGAATATAACACTGAAGCTTTCTTT; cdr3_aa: CASSFNREYNTEAFF
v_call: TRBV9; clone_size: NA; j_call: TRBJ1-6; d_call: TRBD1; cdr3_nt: TGTGCCAGCAGCTTGGGACAGGTTAATTCACCCCTCCACTTT; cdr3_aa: CASSLGQVNSPLHF
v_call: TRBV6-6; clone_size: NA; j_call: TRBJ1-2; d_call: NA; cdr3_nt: TGTGCCAGTGGTACCCCGAGCGGCTACACCTTC; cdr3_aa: CASGTPSGYTF
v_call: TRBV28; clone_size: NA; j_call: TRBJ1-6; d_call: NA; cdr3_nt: TGTGCCAGCACCCTTTCCCCAGGGGATTCACCCCTCCACTTT; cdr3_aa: CASTLSPGDSPLHF
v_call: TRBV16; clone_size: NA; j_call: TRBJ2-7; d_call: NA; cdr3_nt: TGTGCCAGCAGCCAATTACGAAGGACCGGCTACGAGCAGTACTTC; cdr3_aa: CASSQLRRTGYEQYF
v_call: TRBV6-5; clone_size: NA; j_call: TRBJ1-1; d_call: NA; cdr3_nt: TGTGCCAGCAGTTTCGGGCTGAACACTGAAGCTTTCTTT; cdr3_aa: CASSFGLNTEAFF
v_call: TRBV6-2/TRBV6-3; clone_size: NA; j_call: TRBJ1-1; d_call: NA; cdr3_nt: TGTGCCAGCAGTTCGATCATTTGGGGGAGGAATACTGAAGCTTTCTTT; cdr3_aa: CASSSIIWGRNTEAFF
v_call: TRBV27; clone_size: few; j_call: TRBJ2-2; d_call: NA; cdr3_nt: TGTGCCAGCACCAATTGGGGGGTAACGGGCACCGGGGAGCTGTTTTTT; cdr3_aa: CASTNWGVTGTGELFF
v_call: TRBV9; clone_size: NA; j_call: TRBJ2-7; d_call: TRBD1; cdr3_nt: TGTGCCAGCAGCGTAGGGGACAGGGCCTACGAGCAGTACTTC; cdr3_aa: CASSVGDRAYEQYF
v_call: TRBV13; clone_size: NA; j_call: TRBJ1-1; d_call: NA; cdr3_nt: TGTGCCAGCAGCGAAGAGGGGGGAGGCCGCAGGGAAGCTTTCTTT; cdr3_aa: CASSEEGGGRREAFF
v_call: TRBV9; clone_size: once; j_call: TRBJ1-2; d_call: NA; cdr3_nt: TGTGCCAGCAGCCGGGGGGACGGCTATGGCTACACCTTC; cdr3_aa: CASSRGDGYGYTF
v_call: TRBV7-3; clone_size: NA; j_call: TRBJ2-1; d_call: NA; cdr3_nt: TGTGCCAGCAGCTTCGGCCACCTTGGTGAGCAGTTCTTC; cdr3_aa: CASSFGHLGEQFF
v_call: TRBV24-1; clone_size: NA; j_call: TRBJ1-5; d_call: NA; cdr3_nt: TGTGCCACCAGTGATTCTGGGCAGCCCCAGCATTTT; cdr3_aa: CATSDSGQPQHF
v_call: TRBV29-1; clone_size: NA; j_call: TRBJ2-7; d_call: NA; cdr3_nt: TGCAGCGTTAGGGAGGGGGAGGGCTACGAGCAGTACTTC; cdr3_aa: CSVREGEGYEQYF
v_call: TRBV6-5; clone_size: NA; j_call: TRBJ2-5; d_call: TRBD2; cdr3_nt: TGTGCCAGCAGTTACTCACGGGGGGGCCGGGAGACCCAGTACTTC; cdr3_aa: CASSYSRGGRETQYF
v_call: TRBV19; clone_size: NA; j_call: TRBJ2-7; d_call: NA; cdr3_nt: TGTGCCAGTAGTATGGGTGGGGTGAGCTACGAGCAGTACTTC; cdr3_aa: CASSMGGVSYEQYF
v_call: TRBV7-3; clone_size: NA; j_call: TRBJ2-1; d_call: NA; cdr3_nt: TGTGCCAGCAGCGTGGGGCCCTACAATGAGCAGTTCTTC; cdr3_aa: CASSVGPYNEQFF
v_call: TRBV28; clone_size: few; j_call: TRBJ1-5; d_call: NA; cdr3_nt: TGTGCCAGCAGTTTACGGGGATTTCAGCCCCAGCATTTT; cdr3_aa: CASSLRGFQPQHF
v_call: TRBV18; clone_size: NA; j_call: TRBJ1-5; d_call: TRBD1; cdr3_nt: TGTGCCAGCTCTTCCGGGACAGGGCGTTTTAGCAATCAGCCCCAGCATTTT; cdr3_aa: CASSSGTGRFSNQPQHF
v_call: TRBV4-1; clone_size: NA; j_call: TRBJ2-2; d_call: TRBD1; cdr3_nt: TGCGCCAGCAGCCAACGGACAGGGCCCACCGGGGAGCTGTTTTTT; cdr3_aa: CASSQRTGPTGELFF
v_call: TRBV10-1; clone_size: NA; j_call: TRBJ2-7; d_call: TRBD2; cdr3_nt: TGCGCCACGTCCCGCTCTAGCGGGGGTTACGAGCAGTACTTC; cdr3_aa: CATSRSSGGYEQYF
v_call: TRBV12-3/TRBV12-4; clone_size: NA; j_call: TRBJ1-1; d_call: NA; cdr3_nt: TGTGCCAGCAGTTTCGTGCTACTTTCTGAAGCTTTCTTT; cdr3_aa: CASSFVLLSEAFF
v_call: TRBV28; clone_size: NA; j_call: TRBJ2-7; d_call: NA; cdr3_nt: TGTGCCAGCAGTTTAGGCAGGGAGGTTCCCAAGTACTTC; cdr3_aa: CASSLGREVPKYF
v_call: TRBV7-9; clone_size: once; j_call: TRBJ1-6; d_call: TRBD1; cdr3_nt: TGTGCCAGCAGCTCGCAGGGACAGGGGAGATCACCCCTCCACTTT; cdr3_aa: CASSSQGQGRSPLHF
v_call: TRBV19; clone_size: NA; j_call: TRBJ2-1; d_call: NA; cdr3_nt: TGTGCCACCCGGTACGCAGGGGCCCTCAATGAGCAGTTCTTC; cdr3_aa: CATRYAGALNEQFF
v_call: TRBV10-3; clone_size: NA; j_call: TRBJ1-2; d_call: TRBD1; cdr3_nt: TGTGCCCTCGGGACAGGAAACTATGGCTACACCTTC; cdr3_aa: CALGTGNYGYTF
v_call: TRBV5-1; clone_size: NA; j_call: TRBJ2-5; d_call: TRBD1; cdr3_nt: TGCGCCAGCAGCTTGCGCAACCCGGACAGGGAGACCCAGTACTTC; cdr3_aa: CASSLRNPDRETQYF
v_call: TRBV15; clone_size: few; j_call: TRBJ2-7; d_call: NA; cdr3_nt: TGTGCCACCAGCAGGGGGACAACCTACGAGCAGTACTTC; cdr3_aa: CATSRGTTYEQYF
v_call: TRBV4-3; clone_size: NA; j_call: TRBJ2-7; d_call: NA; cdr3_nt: TGCGCCAGCAGCCAGTCCAGGGGGGGGTACTACGAGCAGTACTTC; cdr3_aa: CASSQSRGGYYEQYF
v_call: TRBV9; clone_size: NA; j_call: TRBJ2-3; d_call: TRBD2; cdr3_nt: TGTGCCAGCAGCGCAATAGCGGGAGGCACAGATACGCAGTATTTT; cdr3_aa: CASSAIAGGTDTQYF